This is a list of T cell receptor beta chains from one sample in a study of beta chain features in type 1 diabetes. Method: immunoSEQ multiplex PCR; TCRdb's copy keeps in-frame clones and lacks some. Here the sample spans 250,000 to 350,000 clones, roughly an eighth being singletons. The source material was naive CD4+ T cells from blood. The source is a man aged 30 to 39 with type 1 diabetes. Both conserved end residues are part of each CDR3. A D gene is named only where the DNA matches it firmly. Expanded clones are given a class, and other clones once, few, many or no size at all.

>-|few|TRBV2|TRBJ2-1
CASSGREFGEQFF
TGTGCCAGCAGTGGGAGGGAGTTCGGCGAGCAGTTCTTC
>-|few|TRBV28|TRBJ1-3
CASTTGAASGNTIYF
TGTGCCAGTACTACAGGCGCCGCCTCTGGAAACACCATATATTTT
>-|few|TRBV21-1|TRBJ1-2
CASSKTTYRDHYGYTF
TGTGCCAGCAGCAAAACTACTTACAGGGATCACTATGGCTACACCTTC
>-|-|TRBV5-1|TRBJ2-2
CASSVNTGELFF
TGCGCCAGCAGCGTAAACACCGGGGAGCTGTTTTTT
>-|-|TRBV6-5|TRBJ2-3
CASSFPGISTDTQYF
TGTGCCAGCAGTTTCCCGGGAATAAGCACAGATACGCAGTATTTT
>-|few|TRBV7-9|TRBJ2-7
CASSPDSYNEQYF
TGTGCCAGCAGCCCCGACAGTTACAACGAGCAGTACTTC
>-|few|TRBV28|TRBJ2-5
CASRHISGLPLQETQYF
TGTGCCAGCAGACATATCTCAGGGTTGCCCCTGCAAGAGACCCAGTACTTC
>-|-|TRBV7-6|TRBJ2-1
CASSLRGRDEQFF
TGTGCCAGCAGCTTAAGGGGGAGGGATGAGCAGTTCTTC
>-|few|TRBV2|TRBJ2-3
CASSPGLSTDTQYF
TGTGCCAGCAGTCCGGGACTGAGCACAGATACGCAGTATTTT
>-|few|TRBV5-1|TRBJ1-1
CASRRSINTEAFF
TGCGCCAGCAGACGGAGTATTAACACTGAAGCTTTCTTT
>-|-|TRBV5-1|TRBJ2-6
CASSQNSGANVLTF
TGCGCCAGCAGCCAAAACTCTGGGGCCAACGTCCTGACTTTC
>-|few|TRBV4-2|TRBJ2-7
CASSQDGDRSYEQYF
TGTGCCAGCAGCCAAGACGGGGATAGATCCTACGAGCAGTACTTC
>TRBD1|-|TRBV6-5|TRBJ1-1
CASSGTGGNTEAFF
TGTGCCAGCAGCGGGACAGGGGGCAACACTGAAGCTTTCTTT
>TRBD1|-|TRBV9|TRBJ1-2
CASSPRTGSSYGYTF
TGTGCCAGCAGCCCACGGACAGGATCGAGCTATGGCTACACCTTC
>-|-|TRBV7-8|TRBJ2-5
CASSLARGRETQYF
TGTGCCAGCAGCTTAGCCAGGGGCCGGGAGACCCAGTACTTC
>TRBD1|-|TRBV18|TRBJ1-1
CASSPPQGQSLNTEAFF
TGTGCCAGCTCACCGCCTCAGGGACAGTCCTTGAACACTGAAGCTTTCTTT
>TRBD1|-|TRBV2|TRBJ1-1
CASTGQVRNTEAFF
TGTGCCAGCACGGGACAGGTACGGAACACTGAAGCTTTCTTT
>TRBD2|-|TRBV5-1|TRBJ2-7
CASSLLAGDSYEQYF
TGCGCCAGCAGCTTGTTAGCGGGAGACTCCTACGAGCAGTACTTC
>-|few|TRBV15|TRBJ1-1
CATSRGGASNTEAFF
TGTGCCACCAGCAGAGGTGGGGCTTCGAACACTGAAGCTTTCTTT
>-|few|TRBV7-2|TRBJ2-7
CASSLSEGYEQYF
TGTGCCAGCAGCTTAAGCGAGGGATACGAGCAGTACTTC
>-|-|TRBV7-9|TRBJ2-5
CASSLDGLRRETQYF
TGTGCCAGCAGCTTGGACGGACTACGGCGGGAGACCCAGTACTTC
>-|-|TRBV5-1|TRBJ2-7
CASSLVAGLTYEQYF
TGCGCCAGCAGCTTGGTGGCAGGACTTACCTACGAGCAGTACTTC
>-|few|TRBV15|TRBJ1-4
CATSRDREVRKLFF
TGTGCCACCAGCAGAGACAGGGAAGTTAGAAAACTGTTTTTT
>TRBD1|few|TRBV7-3|TRBJ2-5
CASSSTGDQETQYF
TGTGCCAGCAGCTCCACAGGGGACCAAGAGACCCAGTACTTC
>TRBD1|-|TRBV7-2|TRBJ1-5
CASSPKTGLGNQPQHF
TGTGCCAGCAGCCCCAAGACAGGGCTTGGCAATCAGCCCCAGCATTTT
>-|-|TRBV2|TRBJ2-7
CASSLLVTYLSEQYF
TGTGCCAGCTCTCTTTTGGTTACCTACTTGAGCGAGCAGTACTTC
>-|few|TRBV6-5|TRBJ2-5
CASSTPGETQYF
TGTGCCAGCAGTACCCCGGGGGAGACCCAGTACTTC